This is a list of T cell receptor beta chains from one sample in a study of OX40 agonist ivuxolimab in advanced cancers. TCRdb's table, derived via immunoSEQ multiplex PCR, lists solely in-frame clones and lacks some. The sample lists roughly 19,000 clones; around 88% were seen once. Sequencing used CD4+ or CD8+ T cells sorted from blood, obtained in a trial of the OX40 agonist ivuxolimab. The receptors were gathered from an adult with an advanced solid tumor such as melanoma, head and neck, liver or kidney cancer. CDR3s include the opening cysteine and the closing phenylalanine or tryptophan. For some rows the clone size is stated as once, few or many, or as a class when expanded; others skip it.

TRBV7-9	TRBJ2-5	.	CASSLVAGEETQYF
TRBV15	TRBJ1-1	.	CATSRGLDTEAFF
TRBV4-3	TRBJ2-5	.	CASSQDSVSQETQYF
TRBV2	TRBJ2-5	.	CASNRPGEETQYF
TRBV9	TRBJ2-7	.	CASSIGRVYEQYF
TRBV27	TRBJ1-2	.	CASSFTTGRHYGYTF
TRBV27	TRBJ2-7	.	CASSFSGDSYEQYF
TRBV7-2	TRBJ2-7	.	CASSLNSELEQYF
TRBV6-5	TRBJ2-7	.	CASSYGGSGVGQYF
TRBV9	TRBJ1-1	.	CASGGTGGTSNTEAFF
TRBV6-5	TRBJ1-3	.	CASSPHSGNTIYF
TRBV28	TRBJ2-4	.	CASSFVAVLAKNIQYF
TRBV13	TRBJ2-7	.	CASSPSGIKYEQYF
TRBV10-1	TRBJ1-1	few	CASSENKGNTEAFF
TRBV19	TRBJ2-1	.	CASSIFAGSYNEQFF
TRBV27	TRBJ2-7	.	CASSLSGLAAYEQYF
TRBV4-2	TRBJ1-1	.	CASSQRGNTEAFF
TRBV6-1	TRBJ2-3	.	CASSVFLPSGKRTDTQYF
TRBV7-6	TRBJ2-7	.	CASSAGTGGPYEQYF
TRBV11-2	TRBJ1-3	.	CASSLEGAFGGNTIYF
TRBV21-1	TRBJ1-5	.	CASSIHQSSSNQPQHF
TRBV4-1	TRBJ2-7	.	CASSQDQPSRGSYEQYF
TRBV27	TRBJ2-7	.	CASSFSSGGRYEQYF
TRBV15	TRBJ2-5	.	CATSRDQGAGETQYF
TRBV10-1	TRBJ2-1	.	CASSEGGSYNEQFF
TRBV10-1	TRBJ2-3	.	CASSEGTGIADTQYF
TRBV4-3	TRBJ2-7	once	CASSQDRDYLYEQYF
TRBV4-3	TRBJ1-2	.	CASSQDRGGANYGYTF
TRBV9	TRBJ2-3	.	CASSVSSGSTDTQYF
TRBV10-3	TRBJ2-7	.	CAISEELAGAYEQYF
TRBV27	TRBJ2-2	.	CASSYRVPNTGELFF
TRBV28	TRBJ1-5	.	CATKPGVGNQPQHF
TRBV9	TRBJ2-1	.	CASSVSGAPYNEQFF
TRBV5-1	TRBJ2-7	.	CASSPIGSLVVSSTYEQYF
TRBV7-9	TRBJ2-1	.	CASSPSRHEQFF
TRBV20-1	TRBJ2-3	.	CSARWESTQYF
TRBV21-1	TRBJ2-5	once	CASTEDGREEETQYF
TRBV6-5	TRBJ1-1	.	CASIHSGPEAFF
TRBV7-6	TRBJ2-1	once	CASSSPGLAGSYNEQFF
TRBV5-1	TRBJ1-1	few	CASSPDRGGDTEAFF
TRBV28	TRBJ2-7	.	CASSLSSAYEQYF